The 29 T cell receptor beta chains given below trace back to one sample, sequenced in a study of T cell clonality in common variable immunodeficiency (dated by TCRdb to 2014 to 2015). Library prep was done by the immunoSEQ multiplex PCR assay. In TCRdb, the immuneACCESS table is reduced to in-frame sequences with V and J assigned. These tables do not hold every clone; where another copy was compared, an unresolved V gene accounts for under half, and the others remain unexplained. This sample holds around 52,000 clones in total, without any singletons. The top ten hold under 6.5% of the sample. The source material was peripheral blood mononuclear cells. The receptors shown here come from a person between 18 and 75 years old in good health.

At least ten counts were recorded for this clone. With the read ending 3 residues before the CDR3 end, the germline J gene is used to fill in that end. This chain connects TRBV7-2 to TRBJ1-2, with D perhaps TRBD1 (5 bases). Trimming shortened V by 5 bases and J by 4 bases, and 11 bases separated the two germline ends. CDR3 size: 13 residues. Germline V CDR1 and CDR2: SGHTA, FQGNSA. The CDR3 sequence is CASSPTDSYGYTF. The DNA read from the CDR3 is TGTGCCAGCAGCCCAACCGACAGCTATGGC.

This clone appeared many times. The read gets to within 3 residues of the CDR3 end, and the germline J gene fills in the rest. The chain couples TRBV7-9 to TRBJ2-3; TRBD2 might be the D (5 bases). CDR3 length: 13 residues. Per germline, CDR1 SEHNR and CDR2 FQNEAQ (reference sequence). Trimming cost V 7 bases and J 2 bases, with 10 bases left between them. The CDR3 sequence: CASNGDFTDTQYF. CDR3 bases read: TGTGCCAGCAACGGGGATTTCACAGATACG. The full variable domain, with the rest looked up from reference TRBV7-9 and TRBJ2-3, is DTGVSQNPRHKITKRGQNVTFRCDPISEHNRLYWYRQTLGQGPEFLTYFQNEAQLEKSRLLSDRFSAERPKGSFSTLEIQRTEQGDSAMYLCASNGDFTDTQYFGPGTRLTVL.

As regards this clone: The sequence runs out 3 residues before the end of the CDR3; the remainder is reconstructed from the germline J gene. The V and J genes are TRBV20-1 and TRBJ2-5; tentative D call: TRBD1 (6 bases). CDR1 and CDR2 (germline): DFQATT, SNEGSKA (reference sequence). V shed 6 bases and J shed 5 bases, with 19 bases lying between them. The CDR3 covers 14 residues. CDR3 in amino acids: CSARKPGQRETQYF. The CDR3 bases that were read are TGCAGTGCAAGGAAACCGGGACAAAGGGAGACC.

The sample holds many counts of this clone. CDR3 bases read: TGCAGCGTTGGACAGGGAGACTATGGC. Translated, it gives CSVGQGDYG. The full CDR3 reads CSVGQGDYGYTF. The chain couples TRBV29-1 to TRBJ1-2; 7 bases align to TRBD1. The CDR3 goes on 3 residues after the read ends, and that part is filled in from the germline J gene. V lost 4 bases and J lost 3; bases outside the gene matches: 2. The length of the CDR3 is 12 residues. In germline, CDR1 is SQVTM, CDR2 ANQGSEA.

This clone was counted at least ten times. The CDR3 goes on 3 residues after the read ends, and that part is filled in from the germline J gene. This chain connects TRBV30 to TRBJ1-1; tentative D call: TRBD1 (5 bases). The CDR3 length is 13 residues. The V and J ends lost 3 bases and 3 bases respectively, with 11 bases between them. The germline gives CDR1 GTSNPN, CDR2 SVGIG (reference sequence). The CDR3 sequence: CAWRGDSYTEAFF. The CDR3 bases that were read are TGTGCCTGGAGGGGAGACAGTTACACTGAA.

This clone was recorded at least ten times. The sequenced part of the CDR3 DNA is TGTGCCAGCAGTGCCCGAGGGGTTCTAGATGAAAAA. Its translation is CASSARGVLDEK. The entire CDR3 sequence reads CASSARGVLDEKLFF. This chain joins TRBV28 and TRBJ1-4, with a weak D call TRBD1 (5 bases). The read falls 3 residues short of the CDR3 end, and the missing part is taken from the germline J gene. With 5 bases removed from V and 6 bases from J, the gap between germline ends came to 16 bases. The CDR3 is 15 amino acids. From germline, CDR1 is MDHEN and CDR2 SYDVKM.

In this sample, this clone turned up many times. Read sequence stops 3 residues before the CDR3 end, and the germline J gene provides the missing end. V usage is TRBV2 and J usage is TRBJ1-1; no reliable D call. The germline CDR1 and CDR2 sequences are SNHLY and FYNNEI. Trimming took off 2 bases at V and 1 base at J, with 8 bases between the two ends. The CDR3 is 14 residues long. This chain's CDR3 is CASSERSTNTEAFF. The CDR3 bases that were read are TGTGCCAGCAGTGAAAGGTCAACGAACACTGAA.

Many counts were recorded for this clone. The CDR3 is cut off 3 residues early in the read; its end comes from the germline J gene. This chain joins TRBV20-1 and TRBJ2-4; TRBD2 agrees at 13 bases. The CDR3 is 17 amino acids. CDR1 and CDR2 from the germline V gene are DFQATT and SNEGSKA (reference sequence). Trimming took 6 bases from V and 0 from J; bases not matched to a gene: 8. Incomplete CDR3 DNA: TGCAGTGCCTTGGGACTAGCGGGAAATATAGCCAAAAACATT. Amino acids: CSALGLAGNIAKNI. The full CDR3 reads CSALGLAGNIAKNIQYF.

The sample holds many counts of this clone. The sequence runs out 3 residues before the end of the CDR3; the remainder is reconstructed from the germline J gene. This chain joins TRBV20-1 and TRBJ1-4, with D hard to call. Trimming took 7 bases from V and 5 from J, leaving 11 bases between them. This CDR3 region has 12 residues. CDR1 is DFQATT and CDR2 is SNEGSKA in the germline V gene (reference sequence). The chain's CDR3 is CSVGDRNEKLFF. The DNA read from the CDR3 is TGCAGTGTGGGCGATAGGAATGAAAAA.

In its sample, this clone was seen many times. The missing CDR3 end, 3 residues past where the read stops, is filled in from the germline J gene. V gene TRBV5-1 combines with J gene TRBJ1-6, with no clear D. The germline gives CDR1 SGHRS, CDR2 YFSETQ. CDR3 length equals 11 residues. The CDR3 DNA, read in part, is TGCGCCAGCAGCCCCATTTGTGCC. Its translation: CASSPICA. The CDR3 in its entirety is CASSPICALHF.

This clone was observed at least ten times. Read coverage stops 3 residues before the CDR3 terminus; the germline J gene supplies the remainder. The genes are TRBV20-1 and TRBJ2-2, with TRBD1 as a possible D gene (6 bases). The V end was cut by 0 bases, the J end by 6 bases, with 14 bases between. This CDR3 comprises 15 residues. CDR1 and CDR2 (germline): DFQATT, SNEGSKA (reference sequence). CDR3 sequence: CSARDPTGPAGELFF. The DNA read from the CDR3 is TGCAGTGCTAGAGATCCGACAGGTCCTGCCGGGGAG.

This clone was recorded at least ten times. The CDR3 end lies 3 residues beyond the end of the read and is filled in from the germline J gene. The chain combines TRBV14 with TRBJ2-1; TRBD2 matches at 8 bases. The junction had 7 bases not matched to a gene; V was cut back by 6 bases and J by 0 bases. Germline CDR1 reads SGHDN; CDR2 reads FVKESK. The CDR3 runs to 16 residues. CDR3 in amino acids: CASSLNSGNSYNEQFF. The part of the CDR3 DNA that was read is TGTGCCAGCAGTCTCAATAGCGGGAACTCCTACAATGAG.

This clone was seen ten or more times. The missing CDR3 end, 3 residues past where the read stops, is filled in from the germline J gene. The chain is built from TRBV5-1 and TRBJ2-2; 13 bases align to TRBD2. This CDR3 has 20 residues. Per germline, CDR1 SGHRS and CDR2 YFSETQ. Trimming at V came to 1 base and at J to 6 bases, leaving 15 bases not matched to a gene. The DNA read from the CDR3 is TGCGCCAGCAGCTTGTCTCGGCTGACACGACTAGCGGGAGGCCCCGGGGAG. Translated: CASSLSRLTRLAGGPGE. The CDR3 in full is CASSLSRLTRLAGGPGELFF.

This clone came up many times. The CDR3 end is not reached by the read, which stops 3 residues before it; the germline J gene fills it in. The chain recombines TRBV10-3 with TRBJ2-3; D might be TRBD1 (6 bases). V gave up 11 bases and J gave up 2 bases, with 14 bases separating them. Germline V gene lookup returns CDR1 ENHRY and CDR2 SYGVKD. This CDR3 region has 13 residues. The covered CDR3 bases are TGTGCCGCCCAGGGGACACTCACAGATACG. Protein: CAAQGTLTDT. In full, the CDR3 is CAAQGTLTDTQYF.

This clone was seen only a few times. A far larger clone is just one base off, so this is likely a read error. The read terminates 3 residues ahead of where the CDR3 ends, so the germline J gene completes it. This sequence joins TRBV20-1 and TRBJ2-1; the D gene is possibly TRBD2 (6 bases). Trimming removed 5 bases from V and 4 bases from J, with 15 bases in between. The germline CDR1 and CDR2 sequences are DFQATT and SNEGSKA (reference sequence). CDR3 length: 14 amino acids. The CDR3 reads CSAGMGGDYNEQFF. The CDR3 DNA, read in part, is TGCAGTGCTGGAATGGGCGGGGATTACAATGAG.

This clone appeared many times. With the read ending 3 residues before the CDR3 end, the germline J gene is used to fill in that end. This chain uses TRBV28 with TRBJ2-3; the D gene is possibly TRBD1 (5 bases). The CDR3 contains 14 residues. Trimming removed 5 bases from V and 4 bases from J, with 13 bases in between. Germline V gives CDR1 MDHEN, CDR2 SYDVKM. The CDR3 reads CASSPAWGSDTQYF. Incomplete CDR3 DNA: TGTGCCAGCAGTCCCGCGTGGGGCTCAGATACG.

Many counts were recorded for this clone. Read coverage stops 3 residues before the CDR3 terminus; the germline J gene supplies the remainder. The rearrangement uses TRBV6-2 or TRBV6-3 and TRBJ2-1; D is possibly TRBD1 (5 bases). The germline V and J ends were trimmed by 2 bases and 1 base, with 9 bases remaining between them. CDR1 and CDR2 (germline): MNHEY, SVGEGT. This CDR3 comprises 15 residues. The CDR3 sequence: CASSYRGLSYNEQFF. The part of the CDR3 DNA that was read is TGTGCCAGCAGTTACAGGGGTTTGTCCTACAATGAG.

In the case of this clone: The observed sequence ends 3 residues before the CDR3 terminus, with the missing tail filled in from the germline J gene. This chain links TRBV19 with TRBJ2-6; D unclear. Per germline, CDR1 LNHDA and CDR2 SQIVND (reference sequence). Trimming shortened V by 6 bases and J by 0 bases, and 6 bases separated the two germline ends. The length of the CDR3 is 14 residues. CDR3 region: CASRQDSGANVLTF. Incomplete CDR3 DNA: TGTGCCAGTAGGCAGGACTCTGGGGCCAACGTC.

The sample holds a few counts of this clone. Read sequence stops 3 residues before the CDR3 end, and the germline J gene provides the missing end. This chain uses TRBV19 with TRBJ2-7; 8 bases map to TRBD1. CDR3 length: 16 residues. CDR1 and CDR2 (germline): LNHDA, SQIVND (reference sequence). Trimming removed 0 bases from V and 3 bases from J; junction bases left unmatched: 7. The CDR3: CASSIDGSGGFYEQYF. CDR3 bases read: TGTGCCAGTAGTATAGACGGTTCAGGGGGCTTCTACGAG. Complete variable domain (other parts from reference TRBV19 and TRBJ2-7): DGGITQSPKYLFRKEGQNVTLSCEQNLNHDAMYWYRQDPGQGLRLIYYSQIVNDFQKGDIAEGYSVSREKKESFPLTVTSAQKNPTAFYLCASSIDGSGGFYEQYFGPGTRLTVT.

This clone was seen more than once but under ten times. The sequenced CDR3 bases are TGCAGTGCTACTTCTGGACAGGGGTACACTGAA. The encoded protein is CSATSGQGYTE. The full CDR3 protein reads CSATSGQGYTEAFF. The chain is built from TRBV20-1 and TRBJ1-1, with 9 bases lining up with TRBD1. The CDR3 extends 3 residues past the end of the read, so its final part is completed from the germline J gene. CDR1 and CDR2 from the germline V gene are DFQATT and SNEGSKA (reference sequence). The CDR3 has 14 amino acids. J lost 3 bases, V lost 4 bases, and 6 bases had no gene match.

This clone was detected ten times or more. The read comes to an end 3 residues before the CDR3 does, leaving the germline J gene to fill in the end. The chain has TRBV7-2 and TRBJ2-1; 10 nucleotides align to TRBD2. The germline V gene encodes CDR1 SGHTA and CDR2 FQGNSA. V shed 3 bases and J 4 bases; nucleotides not matched to a gene: 3. This CDR3 is built from 15 residues. CDR3 protein: CASSLALAGYNEQFF. CDR3 DNA, as far as it was read: TGTGCCAGCAGCTTGGCACTAGCGGGGTACAATGAG.

This clone was seen ten or more times. The CDR3 spells CASSRLAGGPGELFF. The covered CDR3 bases are TGTGCCAGTAGCCGACTAGCGGGAGGGCCCGGGGAG. This chain joins TRBV19 and TRBJ2-2; 14 bases fit TRBD2. The observed sequence ends 3 residues before the CDR3 terminus, with the missing tail filled in from the germline J gene. In germline, CDR1 is LNHDA, CDR2 SQIVND (reference sequence). This CDR3 has 15 amino acids. The junction had 3 bases not matched to a gene; V was cut back by 6 bases and J by 6 bases.

This clone appeared many times. The missing CDR3 end, 3 residues past where the read stops, is filled in from the germline J gene. The rearrangement uses TRBV28 and TRBJ1-1; 9 nucleotides match TRBD1. Germline trimming cut 5 bases from V and 1 base from J; bases unmatched to any gene: 8. The CDR3 runs to 16 residues. CDR1 is MDHEN and CDR2 is SYDVKM in the germline V gene. The CDR3: CASSPRPGQGNTEAFF. The CDR3 bases that were read are TGTGCCAGCAGTCCCAGACCGGGACAGGGGAACACTGAA.

This clone was detected ten times or more. The missing CDR3 end, 3 residues past where the read stops, is filled in from the germline J gene. V gene TRBV23-1 combines with J gene TRBJ2-7; D is ambiguous. TRBV23-1 has ORF status, its function being uncertain. Trimming shortened V by 5 bases and J by 2 bases, and 10 bases separated the two germline ends. There are 13 residues in the CDR3. This CDR3 reads CASSRATPYEQYF. The CDR3 DNA, read in part, is TGCGCCAGCAGTAGAGCTACCCCCTACGAG.

This clone was seen at least ten times. With the read ending 3 residues before the CDR3 end, the germline J gene is used to fill in that end. The chain couples TRBV5-1 to TRBJ1-1, with D maybe TRBD1 (6 bases). V was clipped by 0 bases and J by 1 base, with 7 bases between them. The V gene's germline CDR1 is SGHRS and CDR2 YFSETQ. CDR3 length equals 14 residues. The covered CDR3 bases are TGCGCCAGCAGCTTGGTACAGGGGAACACTGAA. Protein: CASSLVQGNTE. Given in full, the CDR3 is CASSLVQGNTEAFF.

This clone occurred many times. With the read ending 3 residues before the CDR3 end, the germline J gene is used to fill in that end. The rearrangement uses TRBV7-6 and TRBJ2-1; TRBD2 matches at 9 bases. Germline V gene lookup returns CDR1 SGHVS and CDR2 FNYEAQ. Trimming at V came to 3 bases and at J to 0 bases, leaving 3 bases not matched to a gene. The CDR3 is 16 amino acids. The sequenced part of the CDR3 DNA is TGTGCCAGCAGCTTGCGGGGGGGGCTCTCCTACAATGAG. This translates into CASSLRGGLSYNE. The complete CDR3 reads CASSLRGGLSYNEQFF.

Many counts were recorded for this clone. The CDR3 end lies 3 residues beyond the end of the read and is filled in from the germline J gene. The chain employs TRBV5-1 and TRBJ2-7; tentatively, D is TRBD1 (5 bases). The V end lost 4 bases, the J end lost 0 bases, and 8 bases lay between the germline ends. The CDR3 totals 13 residues. Per germline, CDR1 SGHRS and CDR2 YFSETQ. The covered CDR3 bases are TGCGCCAGCAGCGCGACAGTCTCCTACGAG. It specifies CASSATVSYE. The full CDR3 reads CASSATVSYEQYF.

The CDR3 bases that were read are TGTGCCAGCTCACCAGGCCGAACTCAACTAGCGGGAGGGCCTGATGAG. It yields the protein CASSPGRTQLAGGPDE. The whole CDR3 protein is CASSPGRTQLAGGPDEQFF. The chain employs TRBV18 and TRBJ2-1; 13 nucleotides agree with TRBD2. The CDR3 extends 3 residues past the end of the read, so its final part is completed from the germline J gene. With V trimmed by 2 bases and J by 8 bases, 15 bases remained unmatched. The length of the CDR3 is 19 residues. Germline V gene data show CDR1 as KGHSH and CDR2 as LQKENI.

This clone appeared many times. The sequenced fragment ends 3 residues before the CDR3 boundary, so the rest is inferred from the germline J gene. This chain uses TRBV18 with TRBJ2-5, with D possibly matching TRBD2 (6 bases). V lost 1 base and J 0 bases, leaving 9 bases between the germline ends. The CDR3 has 15 residues. Germline loops: CDR1 KGHSH, CDR2 LQKENI. The sequenced CDR3 bases are TGTGCCAGCTCACCACGGGACTTTTACCAAGAGACC. Translating gives CASSPRDFYQET. The whole CDR3 sequence is CASSPRDFYQETQYF.